This TCR beta chain emerged from a study of blood T cell repertoires in COVID-19 (dated by TCRdb to between 2020 and 2021). For the wider study: The collaborator samples originated in the United States, Italy and Spain and spanned the acute and convalescent phases of COVID-19. Where HLA class I and class II types were available, the types were taken from metadata supplied by the sample provider, not from assay-based typing. Deeply sampled blood TCRbeta repertoires from subjects exposed to, actively infected with, or recovered from COVID-19 were included in the dataset. The samples were drawn from the first 160 participants of the ongoing ImmuneRACE study and from under 1,500 subjects provided by 6 global collaborators. The material from the prospective study consisted of cDNA or gDNA derived from T cells, B-cell-depleted T cells, or PBMCs. The repertoires were made available in a free public database intended to serve as a resource for research on the immune response to SARS-CoV-2. The sample metadata nearly always contained a de-identified subject ID, COVID-19 status, age in years and sex. Overall study outcomes, separate from this receptor: The quantity of clinical and demographic metadata differed by source and by participant and was supplied without curation.

This clone came up once. Its antigen target is currently unknown. Base qualities are missing; no much larger clone stands one base away. Germline trimming: 5 bases from V, 6 bases from J; junction bases outside gene matches: 1. Taken from the germline V gene (reference sequence), the CDR1 and CDR2 loops are LNHDA and SQIVND. The CDR3 spans 13 residues, from the cysteine through the phenylalanine. CDR3 DNA is the only sequence kept; it has 39 bases, read in frame from the first base. The immunoSEQ Assay, a bias-controlled multiplex PCR, was used to amplify TCRbeta CDR3 regions from genomic DNA. The original pipeline was this. The number of nucleated cells in each sample was estimated from the amplification of reference gene primers within the assay. To quantify the absolute abundance of each unique TCRbeta CDR3 rearrangement, sequence reads were collapsed and filtered. For each sample, productive Simpson clonality was calculated by taking the square root of Simpson's diversity index across productive rearrangements. As stored in TCRdb, this immuneACCESS dataset retains in-frame rearrangements with V and J assigned. A fraction of the clones does not appear; measured against another copy, unresolved V genes explain less than half of the discrepancy, and the remainder lacks a known reason. V, J and clone size were drawn from that table, and D and trimming were deduced from the DNA. The sample table records fewer than 250,000 clones; 83% of these occur just once. The biggest ten clones account for roughly 5.5% of the sample.

The collaborating institutions used their own protocols to collect whole blood in K2EDTA tubes. For TCRbeta analysis, collaborators shipped samples in one of three forms: frozen whole blood, isolated PBMCs, or DNA extracted from either of those sample types. The TCR originated in a human donor in a cohort sampled during active COVID-19. Sequencing used peripheral blood. Rearrangement joined TRBV19 to TRBJ1-6, with 7 bases aligning to TRBD1. The CDR3 is CASSWDSNSPLHF. The DNA is as follows: TGTGCCAGTAGTTGGGACAGTAATTCACCCCTCCACTTT.